The source of this TCR beta chain is a study of a mutant IDH1 vaccine in newly diagnosed glioma. Study as a whole: Vaccinations were initiated 4-6 weeks following radiotherapy alone, or were given together with temozolomide cycles.

Sequencing was performed with immunoSEQ multiplex PCR; in TCRdb, only in-frame clones are kept and a portion is missing. This table holds about 48,000 clones, about three quarters found once. V lost 6 bases and J lost 0, with 13 bases in between. CDR1 is MNHNS and CDR2 is SASEGT in the germline V gene. CDR3 size: 15 residues. This clone has more than one count but fewer than ten. What it binds is unknown. The time point: week 35, safety follow-up. Every single dose of the vaccine, 300 ug of mutant IDH1 20-mer peptide, came with topical imiquimod. The patients were given eight vaccinations, one each in weeks 1, 3, 5, 7, 11, 15, 19 and 23. In every donor, the tumor was a new WHO grade 3 or 4 IDH1-mutant, ATRX-lost astrocytoma.

Material: PBMCs, obtained from a glioma patient whose treatment included an IDH1 peptide vaccine. The J gene is TRBJ2-3, the V gene TRBV6-1, with D perhaps TRBD1 or TRBD2 (5 bases each). This sequence originates from a middle-aged man with glioma. In DNA, the CDR3 is TGTGCCAGCAGACTAATGGGGACCAGCACAGATACGCAGTATTTT. This translates into CASRLMGTSTDTQYF.